Reported below is one T cell receptor beta chain. Its matching antigen is unknown. This specimen comes from a study of T-cell memory formation after mild COVID-19. The authors produced TCR alpha and TCR beta cDNA libraries with sample barcodes and UMIs by 5'RACE using constant-segment primers. Via MiXCR, TCRdb re-called the 5' RACE reads, giving one row per CDR3 protein. The sample records 550,000 to 600,000 distinct CDR3 sequences, around 16% being singletons. Notes on the study in general: Clones that contracted from day 15 to 85 had balanced CD4/CD8; later expanders were CD4+ biased.

This clonotype originated in an adult woman who had mild COVID-19 (a few samples of this study predate the infection). Cell type and time point are not known. The material sequenced was PBMCs or a T cell subset sorted from them (not recorded which).

CDR3 coding DNA: TGTGCCAGCTCACCACGAGGGCCCGGAAACACCATATATTTT. This encodes CASSPRGPGNTIYF. The chain has TRBV18 and TRBJ1-3; no firm D call. This CDR3 spans 14 amino acids. V was pared by 1 base and J by 4 bases, with 8 bases between. CDR1 KGHSH and CDR2 LQKENI come from the germline V gene.